The source of this T cell receptor beta chain is a study of blood T cell repertoires in COVID-19. In the study overall: Donors in the United States, Italy and Spain gave samples during acute or convalescent COVID-19. The cDNA or gDNA used as material had been derived from T cells, B-cell-depleted T cells, or PBMCs.

This table comes from immunoSEQ multiplex PCR, and its TCRdb copy is limited to in-frame clones, with some not included. This table has 150,000 to 200,000 clones, more than 75% appearing once. Material for sequencing was peripheral blood. The receptor comes from a human donor in a cohort sampled during active COVID-19.

This CDR3 is CASSASAGWGAEQYF. CDR3 sequence (DNA): TGTGCCAGCAGCGCGTCGGCGGGCTGGGGAGCCGAGCAGTACTTC. The chain carries TRBV2 and TRBJ2-7; a weak D match, TRBD2 (5 bases). In germline, CDR1 is SNHLY, CDR2 FYNNEI. This CDR3 contains 15 residues. Trimming removed 6 bases from V and 6 bases from J, with 21 bases in between.